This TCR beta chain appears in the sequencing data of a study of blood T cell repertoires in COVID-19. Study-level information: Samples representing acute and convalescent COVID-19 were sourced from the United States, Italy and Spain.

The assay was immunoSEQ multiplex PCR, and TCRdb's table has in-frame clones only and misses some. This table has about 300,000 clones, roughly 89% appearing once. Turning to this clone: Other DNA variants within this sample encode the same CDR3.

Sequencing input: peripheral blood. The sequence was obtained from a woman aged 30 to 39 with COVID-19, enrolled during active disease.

The CDR3 DNA is TGTGCCAGCAGCTTAGCGCTCGGCGGAACTGAAGCTTTCTTT. Amino acids: CASSLALGGTEAFF. The chain joins TRBV7-2 to TRBJ1-1; D unclear. The germline gives CDR1 SGHTA, CDR2 FQGNSA. The CDR3 runs 14 residues. The ends were cut back, 0 bases at V and 5 bases at J, with 10 bases in the middle. The full variable domain, in which reference TRBV7-2 and TRBJ1-1 provide the parts outside the CDR3, is GAGVSQSPSNKVTEKGKDVELRCDPISGHTALYWYRQSLGQGLEFLIYFQGNSAPDKSGLPSDRFSAERTGGSVSTLTIQRTQQEDSAVYLCASSLALGGTEAFFGQGTRLTVV.